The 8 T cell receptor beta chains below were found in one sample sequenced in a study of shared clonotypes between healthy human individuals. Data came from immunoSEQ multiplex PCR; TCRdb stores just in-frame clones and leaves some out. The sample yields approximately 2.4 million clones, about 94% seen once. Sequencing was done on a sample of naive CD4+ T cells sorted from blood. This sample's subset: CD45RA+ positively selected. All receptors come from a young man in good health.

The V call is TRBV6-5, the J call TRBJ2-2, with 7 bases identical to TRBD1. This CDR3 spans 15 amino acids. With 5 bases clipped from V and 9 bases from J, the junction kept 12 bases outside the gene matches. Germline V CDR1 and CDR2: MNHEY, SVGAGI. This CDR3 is CASSPPGQSLRELFF. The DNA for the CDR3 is TGTGCCAGCAGTCCTCCGGGACAGTCCCTCCGGGAGCTGTTTTTT.

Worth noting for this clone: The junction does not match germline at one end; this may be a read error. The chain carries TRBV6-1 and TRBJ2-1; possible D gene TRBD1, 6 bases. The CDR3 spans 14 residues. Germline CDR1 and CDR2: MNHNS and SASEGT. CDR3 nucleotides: TGTGCCAGCAGCTCGACCCGAACAGGGACCGAGGGGCTCTTC. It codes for CASSSTRTGTEGLF.

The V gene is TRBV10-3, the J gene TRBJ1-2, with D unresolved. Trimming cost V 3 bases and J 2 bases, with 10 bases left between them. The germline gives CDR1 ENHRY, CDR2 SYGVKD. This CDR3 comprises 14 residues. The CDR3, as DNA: TGTGCCATCAGTGATTCCCAGAGAAACTATGGCTACACCTTC. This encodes CAISDSQRNYGYTF.

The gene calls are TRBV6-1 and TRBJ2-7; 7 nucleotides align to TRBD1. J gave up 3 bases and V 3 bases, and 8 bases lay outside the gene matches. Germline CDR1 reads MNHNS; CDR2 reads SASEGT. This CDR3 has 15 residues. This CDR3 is CASSDYRGTGYEQYF. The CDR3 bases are TGTGCCAGCAGTGACTACAGGGGAACGGGCTACGAGCAGTACTTC.

The CDR3: CASSGLGGGNQPQHF. The CDR3 coding sequence is TGTGCCAGCAGCGGGCTGGGAGGAGGCAATCAGCCCCAGCATTTT. The chain carries TRBV6-5 and TRBJ1-5; D not certain. The CDR3 sequence is 15 residues long. Germline V lookup: CDR1 MNHEY, CDR2 SVGAGI. Trimming took off 6 bases at V and 2 bases at J, with 14 bases between the two ends.

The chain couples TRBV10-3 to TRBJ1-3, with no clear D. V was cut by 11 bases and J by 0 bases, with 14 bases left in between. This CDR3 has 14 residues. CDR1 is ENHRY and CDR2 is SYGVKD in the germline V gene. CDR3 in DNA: TGTGCCTCTTGGACGGGCCTCTCTGGAAACACCATATATTTT. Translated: CASWTGLSGNTIYF.

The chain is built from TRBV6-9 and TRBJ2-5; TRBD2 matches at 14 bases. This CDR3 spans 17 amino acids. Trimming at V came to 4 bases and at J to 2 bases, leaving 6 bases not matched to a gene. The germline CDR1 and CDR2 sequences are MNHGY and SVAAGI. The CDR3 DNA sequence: TGTGCCAGCAGTTCCAAGCGGACTAGCGGGGGGCAAGAGACCCAGTACTTC. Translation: CASSSKRTSGGQETQYF.

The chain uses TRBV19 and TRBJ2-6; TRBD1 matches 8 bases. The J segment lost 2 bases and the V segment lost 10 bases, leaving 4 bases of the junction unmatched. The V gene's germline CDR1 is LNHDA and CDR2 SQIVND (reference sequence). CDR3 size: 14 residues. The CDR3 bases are TGTGCCACAACGGACAGGGCTGGGGCCAACGTCCTGACTTTC. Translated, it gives CATTDRAGANVLTF.